Below, 18 T cell receptor beta chains from the same sample are listed, as sequenced in a study of blood T cell repertoires in COVID-19. The method was immunoSEQ multiplex PCR; TCRdb's version includes in-frame clones alone and lacks a portion of them. Among 300,000 to 400,000 clones, 86% were seen once, and the ten largest hold under 8.5%. Sequencing was done on a sample of peripheral blood. These receptors originate from a woman aged 55-69 years with COVID-19, enrolled during active disease.

The genes are TRBV5-6 and TRBJ1-2; D is uncertain. Germline CDR1 reads SGHDT; CDR2 reads YYEEEE. The ends were cut back, 0 bases at V and 4 bases at J, with 13 bases in the middle. The CDR3 length is 15 residues. Here the CDR3 reads CASSLGGIEFYGYTF. For the CDR3, the DNA is TGTGCCAGCAGCTTGGGAGGGATCGAGTTCTATGGCTACACCTTC.

This chain links TRBV6-5 with TRBJ1-1, with a weak D call TRBD1 (5 bases). Germline CDR1 and CDR2: MNHEY and SVGAGI. The CDR3 loop spans 13 amino acids. The V and J ends lost 6 bases and 5 bases respectively, with 13 bases between them. The CDR3 region is CASSSGLRTEAFF. The CDR3 coding sequence is TGTGCCAGCAGCTCGGGACTGCGAACTGAAGCTTTCTTT.

The chain employs TRBV2 and TRBJ2-7, with 10 bases that match TRBD2. This CDR3 contains 15 residues. Trimming removed 2 bases from V and 1 base from J; junction bases left unmatched: 2. Per the germline V gene, CDR1 is SNHLY and CDR2 is FYNNEI. For the CDR3, the DNA is TGTGCCAGCAGTGAAAGCGGGGGGGCTTCCTACGAGCAGTACTTC. Its protein product is CASSESGGASYEQYF.

The V and J genes are TRBV3-1 (or the pseudogene TRBV3-2) and TRBJ2-7; 8 nucleotides agree with TRBD1. Unmatched junction bases numbered 5, after V lost 4 bases and J lost 3 bases. The germline V gene has CDR1 LGHDT and CDR2 YNNKEL (reference sequence). This CDR3 contains 14 residues. CDR3 in amino acids: CASSPQGVSYEQYF. CDR3 in DNA: TGTGCCAGCAGCCCACAGGGGGTAAGCTACGAGCAGTACTTC.

This clone was recorded only once. The chain carries TRBV18 and TRBJ2-1, with a tentative D call TRBD1 (6 bases). The V gene's germline CDR1 is KGHSH and CDR2 LQKENI. Trimming shortened V by 2 bases and J by 5 bases, and 13 bases separated the two germline ends. There are 15 residues in the CDR3. The CDR3 loop is CASSPTGPSDNEQFF. The DNA of the CDR3 is TGTGCCAGCTCACCAACAGGGCCGAGCGACAATGAGCAGTTCTTC.

The V and J genes are TRBV4-2 and TRBJ2-1, with TRBD1 matching over 8 bases. Germline CDR1 reads LGHNA; CDR2 reads YNFKEQ. The CDR3 is 16 amino acids. V lost 2 bases to trimming and J lost 3 bases; unmatched junction nucleotides: 6. The CDR3 nucleotides are TGTGCCAGCAGCCAAAGACAGGGGTCCGACTACAATGAGCAGTTCTTC. This gives the protein CASSQRQGSDYNEQFF.

The V and J genes are TRBV21-1 and TRBJ2-3; TRBD2, the table's D call, was not compared with the DNA. TRBV21-1 is assigned pseudogene status. The CDR3 is 20 residues long. For the CDR3, the DNA is TGTGCCAGCAGCCCCCGGGGTAGCGGGGGGTTTATTTCTGGCACAGATACGCAGTATTTT. Its translation is CASSPRGSGGFISGTDTQYF.

This clone was observed a handful of times. V is TRBV7-9 and J is TRBJ2-7; 10 positions match TRBD2. The V segment lost 5 bases and the J segment 7 bases; nucleotides outside the gene matches: 11. The CDR3 is made up of 15 amino acids. In germline, CDR1 is SEHNR, CDR2 FQNEAQ (reference sequence). The CDR3 coding sequence is TGTGCCAGCAGCCCTGGACTAGCGGACCTTTGGGAGCAGTACTTC. This translates into CASSPGLADLWEQYF.

This chain connects TRBV2 to TRBJ2-3, with 8 bases identical to TRBD2. Germline trimming cut 4 bases from V and 1 base from J; bases unmatched to any gene: 10. The CDR3 length is 17 residues. CDR1 and CDR2 (germline): SNHLY, FYNNEI. DNA of the CDR3: TGTGCCAGCAGTGGTACAGCGGGGGACTTCGGCACAGATACGCAGTATTTT. Translation gives CASSGTAGDFGTDTQYF.

V is TRBV18 and J is TRBJ2-5, with 7 bases matching TRBD1. CDR1 and CDR2 from the germline V gene are KGHSH and LQKENI. The trim removed 4 bases at V and 5 bases at J, leaving 7 bases unmatched. The CDR3 length is 14 residues. The CDR3, as DNA: TGTGCCAGCTCACAAGGCGACAGGGCTGAGACCCAGTACTTC. As protein: CASSQGDRAETQYF.

The chain is built from TRBV4-1 and TRBJ2-4, with TRBD2 identical over 8 bases. Germline lookup yields CDR1 MGHRA and CDR2 YSYEKL. The CDR3 sequence is 19 residues long. Trimming cost V 0 bases and J 2 bases; bases outside gene matches: 12. Written as DNA, the CDR3 is TGCGCCAGCAGCCAAGAGTACGGGGGGGCCGGCTTAACCAAAAACATTCAGTACTTC. Residues: CASSQEYGGAGLTKNIQYF.

The chain employs TRBV4-1 and TRBJ2-3; TRBD2 matches at 9 bases. Germline V gives CDR1 MGHRA, CDR2 YSYEKL. V trimming: 0 bases; J trimming: 0 bases; junction bases outside the gene matches: 4. The CDR3 has 17 amino acids. This chain's CDR3 is CASSQERTSDSTDTQYF. Written as DNA, the CDR3 is TGCGCCAGCAGCCAAGAAAGGACTAGCGATAGCACAGATACGCAGTATTTT.

On this clone itself: At one of its ends the junction is not consistent with the germline gene, which may arise from a read error. The same CDR3 also results from other DNA sequences found in this sample. The CDR3 loop reads CATSRDRGNYGYTF. For the CDR3, the DNA is TGTGCCACCAGCCGAGACAGGGGTAACTATGGCTACACCTTC. V is TRBV15 and J is TRBJ1-2, with 8 nucleotides matching TRBD1. This CDR3 is built from 14 residues. Germline CDR1 and CDR2: LNHNV and YYDKDF (reference sequence).

The chain recombines TRBV11-2 with TRBJ2-7, with 8 bases identical to TRBD2. Trimming cost V 5 bases and J 2 bases; bases outside gene matches: 11. The CDR3 sequence is 16 residues long. Germline-derived CDR1 and CDR2 are SGHAT and FQNNGV. The CDR3 protein is CASSLQAVSGAYEQYF. DNA for the CDR3: TGTGCCAGCAGCCTCCAAGCGGTTAGCGGGGCCTACGAGCAGTACTTC.

This chain uses TRBV20-1 with TRBJ1-1; D gene uncertain. Trimming cost V 3 bases and J 9 bases, with 2 bases left between them. The V gene's germline CDR1 is DFQATT and CDR2 SNEGSKA (reference sequence). CDR3 length equals 8 residues. In DNA, the CDR3 is TGCAGTGCTAGCAAAGCTTTCTTT. This encodes CSASKAFF.

CDR3 nucleotide sequence: TGCGCCAGCAGCCCGGCTGGTGGACAGGGTCGAGGCTACACCTTC. As protein: CASSPAGGQGRGYTF. This chain joins TRBV5-1 and TRBJ1-2; 8 positions match TRBD1. The CDR3 sequence is 15 residues long. The trim removed 4 bases at V and 8 bases at J, leaving 13 bases unmatched. CDR1 SGHRS and CDR2 YFSETQ come from the germline V gene.

V gene TRBV3-1 (or the pseudogene TRBV3-2) combines with J gene TRBJ2-7, with D maybe TRBD1 (5 bases). V was trimmed by 2 bases and J by 5 bases, leaving 10 bases between them. CDR1 and CDR2 (germline): LGHDT, YNNKEL (reference sequence). The CDR3 covers 13 residues. This CDR3 reads CASSQQGSHEQYF. In nucleotides, the CDR3 is TGTGCCAGCAGCCAACAGGGTAGTCACGAGCAGTACTTC.

The J gene is TRBJ2-7, the V gene TRBV14, with TRBD2 identical over 10 bases. J lost 1 base, V lost 5 bases, and 5 bases had no gene match. The CDR3 spans 15 residues. From germline, CDR1 is SGHDN and CDR2 FVKESK. The CDR3 sequence is CASSYIAGGSYEQYF. In nucleotides, the CDR3 is TGTGCCAGCAGCTACATAGCGGGGGGATCCTACGAGCAGTACTTC.